A single sample is the source of the 14 T cell receptor beta chains below, sequenced in a study of blood T cell repertoires in COVID-19. Here immunoSEQ multiplex PCR was the method, and the copy in TCRdb shows in-frame clones only, minus some. The data show about 190,000 clones, 60% to 80% seen once. The specimen sequenced was peripheral blood. These receptors originate from a man in his 60s with active or convalescent COVID-19.

The chain joins TRBV6-5 to TRBJ1-4; D possibly corresponds to TRBD1 (5 bases). CDR3 length equals 14 residues. Germline assignment: CDR1 MNHEY and CDR2 SVGAGI. V was pared by 2 bases and J by 2 bases, with 6 bases between. The CDR3 nucleotides are TGTGCCAGCAGTTACCAGGGTACTAATGAAAAACTGTTTTTT. This gives the protein CASSYQGTNEKLFF.

This chain connects TRBV6-5 to TRBJ1-6; D is ambiguous. Trimming left V 6 bases short and J 13 bases short, with 13 bases between. The CDR3 covers 12 residues. The germline CDR1 and CDR2 sequences are MNHEY and SVGAGI. The CDR3 loop reads CASSRPRFPLHF. For the CDR3, the DNA is TGTGCCAGCAGCAGGCCCAGGTTTCCCCTCCACTTT.

For this clone: Other DNA sequences of this sample code for an identical CDR3. The V gene is TRBV9, the J gene TRBJ1-1, with 8 bases aligning to TRBD1. Trimming cost V 0 bases and J 0 bases; bases outside gene matches: 1. Per the germline V gene, CDR1 is SGDLS and CDR2 is YYNGEE. This CDR3 is built from 15 residues. The CDR3: CASSVGDRLNTEAFF. The CDR3 coding sequence is TGTGCCAGCAGCGTAGGGGACAGGTTGAACACTGAAGCTTTCTTT. Variable domain in full (rest from reference TRBV9 and TRBJ1-1): DSGVTQTPKHLITATGQRVTLRCSPRSGDLSVYWYQQSLDQGLQFLIQYYNGEERAKGNILERFSAQQFPDLHSELNLSSLELGDSALYFCASSVGDRLNTEAFFGQGTRLTVV.

This clone was counted a few times. V usage is TRBV9 and J usage is TRBJ2-2; no definite D call. CDR1 is SGDLS, CDR2 YYNGEE, per germline. This CDR3 spans 14 amino acids. Trimming left V 0 bases short and J 7 bases short, with 10 bases between. CDR3 nucleotide sequence: TGTGCCAGCAGCGTAGGATTAGCTGACGGGGAGCTGTTTTTT. Translation gives CASSVGLADGELFF.

This clone has only a few counts. The CDR3 loop is CASSSGEYNEQFF. The CDR3 bases are TGCGCCAGCAGTAGTGGAGAGTACAATGAGCAGTTCTTC. This chain connects TRBV5-1 to TRBJ2-1; D remains ambiguous. In germline, CDR1 is SGHRS, CDR2 YFSETQ. Trimming took off 5 bases at V and 4 bases at J, with 10 bases between the two ends. This CDR3 spans 13 amino acids.

The V gene is TRBV5-1, the J gene TRBJ1-4; 10 nucleotides agree with TRBD1. V lost 4 bases to trimming and J lost 5 bases; unmatched junction nucleotides: 8. This CDR3 has 16 residues. Germline V gene data show CDR1 as SGHRS and CDR2 as YFSETQ. For the CDR3, the DNA is TGCGCCAGCAGCAGGGATTCGGGACAGGGGAATGAAAAACTGTTTTTT. Translating gives CASSRDSGQGNEKLFF.

This clone was picked up a small number of times. The V gene is TRBV12-3 or TRBV12-4, the J gene TRBJ1-2; D possibly corresponds to TRBD1 (6 bases). The length of the CDR3 is 13 residues. V lost 6 bases, J lost 4 bases, and 12 bases lay in between. This CDR3 reads CASSRGGGYGYTF. CDR3 sequence (DNA): TGTGCCAGCAGCCGAGGGGGTGGCTATGGCTACACCTTC.

The rearrangement joins TRBV6-4 to TRBJ2-1; a weak D match, TRBD1 (5 bases). This CDR3 is 12 amino acids long. Trimming took 8 bases from V and 4 from J, leaving 9 bases between them. Germline V gene lookup returns CDR1 MRHNA and CDR2 SNTAGT. The CDR3, as DNA: TGTGCCAGCTCTCCAGGGTACAATGAGCAGTTCTTC. Amino acids: CASSPGYNEQFF.

CDR3 in amino acids: CASSRAAGAMSEQYF. CDR3 DNA sequence: TGTGCCAGCAGCCGCGCAGCGGGAGCGATGAGCGAGCAGTACTTC. V usage is TRBV7-3 and J usage is TRBJ2-7, with 8 bases that match TRBD2. Germline CDR1 reads SGHTA; CDR2 reads FQGTGA. This CDR3 contains 15 residues. The ends lost 5 bases at V and 6 bases at J; junction bases unmatched: 12.

The rearrangement joins TRBV20-1 to TRBJ2-5, with unresolved D. Germline CDR1 DFQATT, CDR2 SNEGSKA (reference sequence). The V and J ends lost 5 bases and 3 bases respectively, with 7 bases between them. The CDR3 has 11 amino acids. The CDR3 DNA follows: TGCAGTGCTCGGGTCGAAGAGACCCAGTACTTC. This gives the protein CSARVEETQYF.

The CDR3 nucleotides are TGTGCCAGCAGCCAAGGGAGGCCTAACACCGGGGAGCTGTTTTTT. Translating gives CASSQGRPNTGELFF. This rearrangement joins TRBV3-1 (or the pseudogene TRBV3-2) to TRBJ2-2; a weak D match, TRBD2 (5 bases). The length of the CDR3 is 15 residues. Germline loops: CDR1 LGHDT, CDR2 YNNKEL (reference sequence). The ends were cut back, 1 base at V and 2 bases at J, with 8 bases in the middle.

This clone was counted only a few times. The chain recombines TRBV19 with TRBJ1-1, with D unclear. The germline V and J ends were trimmed by 4 bases and 0 bases, with 9 bases remaining between them. Germline loops: CDR1 LNHDA, CDR2 SQIVND (reference sequence). CDR3 length: 14 residues. The CDR3 region has the DNA TGTGCCAGTAGTAGGAGCAGCCTGAACACTGAAGCTTTCTTT. It specifies CASSRSSLNTEAFF.

The count of this clone is one. The chain has TRBV27 and TRBJ2-6; D uncertain. The ends were cut back, 7 bases at V and 1 base at J, with 8 bases in the middle. This CDR3 comprises 14 residues. Germline-derived CDR1 and CDR2 are MNHEY and SMNVEV (reference sequence). CDR3 nucleotide sequence: TGTGCCAGCATGTCCTTTTCTGGGGCCAACGTCCTGACTTTC. It is translated as CASMSFSGANVLTF.

Turning to this clone: The sample carries other DNA sequences with the same CDR3. This CDR3 reads CASSFRGSSYEQYF. CDR3 DNA: TGTGCCAGCAGTTTCCGTGGCAGCTCCTACGAGCAGTACTTC. The chain joins TRBV27 to TRBJ2-7; D gene ambiguous. CDR3 length: 14 residues. The V and J ends lost 3 bases and 0 bases respectively, with 9 bases between them. Per the germline V gene, CDR1 is MNHEY and CDR2 is SMNVEV (reference sequence).